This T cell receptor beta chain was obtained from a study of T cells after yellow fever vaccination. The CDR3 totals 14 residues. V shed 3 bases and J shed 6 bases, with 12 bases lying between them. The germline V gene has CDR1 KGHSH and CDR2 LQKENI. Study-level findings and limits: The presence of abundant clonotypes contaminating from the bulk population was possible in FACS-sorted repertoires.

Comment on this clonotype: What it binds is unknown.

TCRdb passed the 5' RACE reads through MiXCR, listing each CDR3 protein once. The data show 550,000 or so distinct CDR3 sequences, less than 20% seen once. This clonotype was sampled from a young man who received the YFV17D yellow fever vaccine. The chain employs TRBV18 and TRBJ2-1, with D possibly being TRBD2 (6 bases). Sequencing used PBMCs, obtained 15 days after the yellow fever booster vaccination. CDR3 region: CASSPGLPSNEQFF. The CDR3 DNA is TGTGCCAGCTCACCGGGACTCCCTTCCAATGAGCAGTTCTTC.